A single sample gave rise to the 6 T cell receptor beta chains below, sequenced in a study of vaccination effects on CD4 cells after COVID-19. Antigen-specific CD4+ T cells were first expanded with viral peptide pools by the ViraFEST assay and only then sequenced. Culture proceeded for approximately 9 days, and CD4+ T cells were then isolated. Participants got two doses of BNT162b2 or mRNA-1273 vaccine. No antigen has been identified for these receptors. Measured with immunoSEQ multiplex PCR; TCRdb has only the in-frame clones, and not every one. The sample includes 30,000 to 40,000 clones, more than 55% seen only once; the top ten take approximately 8.7%. The source was CD4+ T cells from PBMCs cultured with SARS-CoV-2 spike peptides, collected after COVID-19 vaccination. These receptors were collected from a human donor who received a COVID-19 vaccine.

The chain carries TRBV5-4 and TRBJ2-7, with unresolved D. The CDR3 has 16 residues. Germline CDR1 is SGHNT and CDR2 is YYREEE (reference sequence). V lost 5 bases and J lost 1, with 19 bases in between. Here the CDR3 reads CASRKKDPPLSYEQYF. As DNA, the CDR3 is TGTGCCAGCAGAAAAAAGGACCCTCCCCTATCCTACGAGCAGTACTTC. The full variable domain, its missing parts supplied by reference TRBV5-4 and TRBJ2-7, is ETGVTQSPTHLIKTRGQQVTLRCSSQSGHNTVSWYQQALGQGPQFIFQYYREEENGRGNFPPRFSGLQFPNYSSELNVNALELDDSALYLCASRKKDPPLSYEQYFGPGTRLTVT.

The CDR3 is CASSQARGATEAFF. The DNA of the CDR3 is TGCGCCAGCAGCCAAGCCCGGGGGGCTACCGAAGCTTTCTTT. This chain joins TRBV4-1 and TRBJ1-1, with D maybe TRBD1 (6 bases). This CDR3 has 14 residues. Trimming removed 1 base from V and 8 bases from J, with 14 bases in between. CDR1 and CDR2 from the germline V gene are MGHRA and YSYEKL.

The rearrangement links TRBV10-3 to TRBJ2-1; 7 bases are a match to TRBD1. Germline loops: CDR1 ENHRY, CDR2 SYGVKD. CDR3 length: 12 residues. V was pared by 10 bases and J by 3 bases, with 3 bases of the junction left unmatched. This chain's CDR3 is CATWDSYNEQFF. The CDR3 coding sequence is TGTGCCACGTGGGACAGCTACAATGAGCAGTTCTTC.

This rearrangement joins TRBV9 to TRBJ2-1; D may be TRBD2 (7 bases). The V end lost 4 bases, the J end lost 13 bases, and 24 bases lay between the germline ends. Germline lookup yields CDR1 SGDLS and CDR2 YYNGEE. The CDR3 consists of 15 residues. CDR3 in amino acids: CASSPPLGGDYSQFF. The CDR3 DNA reads as TGTGCCAGCAGCCCACCATTAGGGGGGGACTATAGTCAGTTCTTC.

This chain joins TRBV11-3 and TRBJ2-3; D uncertain. Germline loops: CDR1 SGHNT, CDR2 YENEEA. This CDR3 is 15 amino acids long. V was cut by 5 bases and J by 4 bases, with 16 bases left in between. DNA for the CDR3: TGTGCCAGCAGCCGTTCTTCTGGCGGTCCAGATACGCAGTATTTT. Amino acid sequence: CASSRSSGGPDTQYF.

This clone occurred a few times. V gene TRBV2 combines with J gene TRBJ2-7, with D perhaps TRBD2 (6 bases). The V gene's germline CDR1 is SNHLY and CDR2 FYNNEI. This CDR3 region has 13 residues. Trimming removed 9 bases from V and 2 bases from J, with 14 bases in between. CDR3 DNA: TGTGCCAGTAGGGTAGCGGCTGCCTACGAGCAGTACTTC. Amino acid sequence: CASRVAAAYEQYF. The full variable domain, its missing parts supplied by reference TRBV2 and TRBJ2-7, is EPEVTQTPSHQVTQMGQEVILRCVPISNHLYFYWYRQILGQKVEFLVSFYNNEISEKSEIFDDQFSVERPDGSNFTLKIRSTKLEDSAMYFCASRVAAAYEQYFGPGTRLTVT.